This TCR beta chain was observed in a study of blood T cell repertoires in COVID-19. Study information: Italy, Spain and the United States were the sources of the convalescent and acute COVID-19 samples. From T cells, B-cell-depleted T cells, or PBMCs came the material, which was cDNA or gDNA.

Original analysis: Scientists estimated how many nucleated cells there were by amplifying reference gene primers. Produced via immunoSEQ multiplex PCR; TCRdb's table is partial and in-frame only. V and J calls and clone size are as listed in that table; D and trimming were resolved from the DNA. The table shows roughly 250,000 clones, with about 89% occurring only once. The CDR3 sequence is 17 residues long. The V end lost 1 base, the J end lost 0 bases, and 13 bases lay between the germline ends. Germline CDR1 reads LGHDT; CDR2 reads YNNKEL (reference sequence). The table lists this clone with a count of one.

The sample consisted of peripheral blood. J is TRBJ1-3 and V is TRBV3-1 (or the pseudogene TRBV3-2); no reliable D call. This clonotype was sampled from a man aged 25-45 years with acute or convalescent COVID-19. The CDR3, as DNA: TGTGCCAGCAGCCAAGGTCGGTCCGGGTTCTCTGGAAACACCATATATTTT. Its protein product is CASSQGRSGFSGNTIYF.